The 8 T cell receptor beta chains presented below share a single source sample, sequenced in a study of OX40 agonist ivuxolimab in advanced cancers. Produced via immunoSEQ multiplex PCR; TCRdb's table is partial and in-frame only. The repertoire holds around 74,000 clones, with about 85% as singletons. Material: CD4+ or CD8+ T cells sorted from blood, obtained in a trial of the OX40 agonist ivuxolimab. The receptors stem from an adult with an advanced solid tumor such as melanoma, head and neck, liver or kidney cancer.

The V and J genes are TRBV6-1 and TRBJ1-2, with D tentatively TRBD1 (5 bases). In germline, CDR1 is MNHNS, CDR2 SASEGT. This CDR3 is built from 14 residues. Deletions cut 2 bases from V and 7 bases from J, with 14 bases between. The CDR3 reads CASSENENRGGYTF. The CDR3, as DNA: TGTGCCAGCAGTGAAAATGAGAATAGGGGTGGCTACACCTTC.

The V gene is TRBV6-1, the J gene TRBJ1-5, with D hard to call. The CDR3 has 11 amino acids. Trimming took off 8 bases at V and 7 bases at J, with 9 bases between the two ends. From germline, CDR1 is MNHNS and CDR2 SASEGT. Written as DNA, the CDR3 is TGTGCCAGCGGGTGGGAACAGCCCCAGCATTTT. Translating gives CASGWEQPQHF.

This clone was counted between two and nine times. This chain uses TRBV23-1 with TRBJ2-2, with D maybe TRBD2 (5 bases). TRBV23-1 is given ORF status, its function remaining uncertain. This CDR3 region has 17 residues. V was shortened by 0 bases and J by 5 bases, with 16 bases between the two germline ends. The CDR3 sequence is CASSQSGDRPGTGELFF. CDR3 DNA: TGCGCCAGCAGTCAATCCGGCGACCGTCCGGGGACCGGGGAGCTGTTTTTT.

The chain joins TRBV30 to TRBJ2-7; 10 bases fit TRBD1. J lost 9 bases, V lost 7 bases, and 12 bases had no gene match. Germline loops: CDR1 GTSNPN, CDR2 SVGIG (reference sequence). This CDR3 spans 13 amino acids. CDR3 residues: CAFGTGELRGQYF. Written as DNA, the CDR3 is TGTGCCTTCGGGACAGGGGAATTAAGGGGGCAGTACTTC.

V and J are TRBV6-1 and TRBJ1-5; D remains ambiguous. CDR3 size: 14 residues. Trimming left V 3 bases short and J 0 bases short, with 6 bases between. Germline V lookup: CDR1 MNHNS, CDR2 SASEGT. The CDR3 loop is CASSDSYSNQPQHF. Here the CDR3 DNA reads TGTGCCAGCAGTGACTCCTATAGCAATCAGCCCCAGCATTTT.

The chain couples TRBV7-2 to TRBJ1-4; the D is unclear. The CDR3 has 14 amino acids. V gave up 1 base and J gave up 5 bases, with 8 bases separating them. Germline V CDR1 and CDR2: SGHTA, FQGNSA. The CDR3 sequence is CASSLGRANEKLFF. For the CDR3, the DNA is TGTGCCAGCAGCTTAGGCCGGGCGAATGAAAAACTGTTTTTT.

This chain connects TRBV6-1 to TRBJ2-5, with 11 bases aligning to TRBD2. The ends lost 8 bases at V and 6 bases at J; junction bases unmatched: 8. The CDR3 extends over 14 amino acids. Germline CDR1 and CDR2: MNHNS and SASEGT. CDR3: CASRQTSGEKTQYF. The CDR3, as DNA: TGTGCCAGCCGCCAGACTAGCGGGGAAAAGACCCAGTACTTC.

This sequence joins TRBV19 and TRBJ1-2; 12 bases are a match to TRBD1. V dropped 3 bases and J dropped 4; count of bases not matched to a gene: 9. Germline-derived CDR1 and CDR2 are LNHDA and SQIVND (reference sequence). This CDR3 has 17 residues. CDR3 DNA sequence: TGTGCCAGTAGTATCCCGGGACAGGGGGCTGTGAGCTATGGCTACACCTTC. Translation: CASSIPGQGAVSYGYTF.